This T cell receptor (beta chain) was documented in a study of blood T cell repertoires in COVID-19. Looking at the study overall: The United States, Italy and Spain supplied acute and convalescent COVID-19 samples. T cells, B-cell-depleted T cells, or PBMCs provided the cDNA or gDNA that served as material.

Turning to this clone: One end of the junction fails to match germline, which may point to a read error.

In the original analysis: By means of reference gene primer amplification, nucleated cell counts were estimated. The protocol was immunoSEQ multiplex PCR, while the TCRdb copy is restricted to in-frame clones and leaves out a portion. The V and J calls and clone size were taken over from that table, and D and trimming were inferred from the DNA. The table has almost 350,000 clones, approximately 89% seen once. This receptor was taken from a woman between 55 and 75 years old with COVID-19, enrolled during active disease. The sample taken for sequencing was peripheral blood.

In nucleotides, the CDR3 is TGCGCCCTCCGGGGGGGGACTAGCGGGGGCCGGTTCTCCTACGAGCAGTACTTC. Its translation: CALRGGTSGGRFSYEQYF. The chain carries TRBV10-3 and TRBJ2-7, with 14 bases that match TRBD2. CDR1 and CDR2 (germline): ENHRY, SYGVKD. CDR3 length: 18 amino acids.